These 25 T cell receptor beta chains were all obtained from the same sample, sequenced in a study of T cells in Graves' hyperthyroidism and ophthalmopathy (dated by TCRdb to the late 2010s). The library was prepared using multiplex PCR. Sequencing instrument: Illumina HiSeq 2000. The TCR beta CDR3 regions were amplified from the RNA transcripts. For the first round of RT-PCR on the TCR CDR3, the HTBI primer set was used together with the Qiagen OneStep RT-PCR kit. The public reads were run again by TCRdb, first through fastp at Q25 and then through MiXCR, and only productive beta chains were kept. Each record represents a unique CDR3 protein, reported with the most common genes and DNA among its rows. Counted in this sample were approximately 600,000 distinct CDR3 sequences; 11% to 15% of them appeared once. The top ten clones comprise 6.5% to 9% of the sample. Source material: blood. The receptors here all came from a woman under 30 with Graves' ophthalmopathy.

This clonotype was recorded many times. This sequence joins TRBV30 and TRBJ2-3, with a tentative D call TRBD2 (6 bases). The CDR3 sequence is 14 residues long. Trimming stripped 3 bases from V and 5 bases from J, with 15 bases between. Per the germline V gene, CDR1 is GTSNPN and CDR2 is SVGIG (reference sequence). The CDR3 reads CAWSHNGGVDTQYF. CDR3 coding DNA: TGTGCCTGGAGCCACAACGGGGGAGTAGATACGCAGTATTTT.

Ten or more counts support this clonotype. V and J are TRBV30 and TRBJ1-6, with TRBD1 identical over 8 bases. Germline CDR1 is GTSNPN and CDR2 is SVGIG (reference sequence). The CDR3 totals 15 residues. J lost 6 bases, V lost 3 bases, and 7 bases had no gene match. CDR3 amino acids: CAWRGQGAVNSPLHF. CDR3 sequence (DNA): TGTGCCTGGAGAGGGCAGGGGGCGGTTAATTCACCCCTCCACTTT.

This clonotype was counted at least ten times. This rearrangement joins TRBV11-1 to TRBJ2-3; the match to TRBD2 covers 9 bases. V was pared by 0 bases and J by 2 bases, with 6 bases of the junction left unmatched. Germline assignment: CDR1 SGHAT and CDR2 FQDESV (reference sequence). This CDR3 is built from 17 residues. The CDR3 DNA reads TGTGCCAGCAGCTTAGCGGCTAGCGGGGACCTCACAGATACGCAGTATTTT. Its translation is CASSLAASGDLTDTQYF.

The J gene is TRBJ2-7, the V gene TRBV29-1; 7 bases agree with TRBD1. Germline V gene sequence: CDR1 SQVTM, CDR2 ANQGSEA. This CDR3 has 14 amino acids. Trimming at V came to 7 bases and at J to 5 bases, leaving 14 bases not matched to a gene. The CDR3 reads CSAGGRDSRDEQYF. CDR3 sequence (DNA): TGCAGCGCCGGAGGTCGGGACAGCAGAGACGAGCAGTACTTC.

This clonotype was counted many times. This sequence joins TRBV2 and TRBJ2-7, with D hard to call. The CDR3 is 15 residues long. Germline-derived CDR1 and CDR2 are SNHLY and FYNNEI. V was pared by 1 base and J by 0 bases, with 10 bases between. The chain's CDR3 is CASSEEWALSYEQYF. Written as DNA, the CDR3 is TGTGCCAGCAGTGAAGAGTGGGCCCTCTCCTACGAGCAGTACTTC.

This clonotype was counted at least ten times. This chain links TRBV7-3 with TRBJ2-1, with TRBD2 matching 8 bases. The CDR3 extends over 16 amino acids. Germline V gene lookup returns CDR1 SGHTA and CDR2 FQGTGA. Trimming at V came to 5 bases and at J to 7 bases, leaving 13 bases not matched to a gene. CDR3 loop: CASSPLSGSSGNEQFF. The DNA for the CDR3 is TGTGCCAGCAGCCCTCTGAGCGGGAGCTCGGGGAATGAGCAGTTCTTC. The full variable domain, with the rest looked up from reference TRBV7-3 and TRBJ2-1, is GAGVSQTPSNKVTEKGKYVELRCDPISGHTALYWYRQSLGQGPEFLIYFQGTGAADDSGLPNDRFFAVRPEGSVSTLKIQRTERGDSAVYLCASSPLSGSSGNEQFFGPGTRLTVL.

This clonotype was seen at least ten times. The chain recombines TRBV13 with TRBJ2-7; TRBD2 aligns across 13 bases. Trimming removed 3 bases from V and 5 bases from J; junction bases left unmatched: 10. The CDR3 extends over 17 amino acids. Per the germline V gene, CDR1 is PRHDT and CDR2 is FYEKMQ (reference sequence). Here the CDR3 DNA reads TGTGCCAGCAGCTTTGGACTCTGGACTAGCGGGAGTCACGAGCAGTACTTC. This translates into CASSFGLWTSGSHEQYF.

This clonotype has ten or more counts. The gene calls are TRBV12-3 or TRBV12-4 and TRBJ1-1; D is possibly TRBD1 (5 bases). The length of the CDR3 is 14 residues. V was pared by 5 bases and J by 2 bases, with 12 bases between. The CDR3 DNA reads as TGTGCCAGCAGTGGAGGGGATACCAACACTGAAGCTTTCTTT. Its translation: CASSGGDTNTEAFF.

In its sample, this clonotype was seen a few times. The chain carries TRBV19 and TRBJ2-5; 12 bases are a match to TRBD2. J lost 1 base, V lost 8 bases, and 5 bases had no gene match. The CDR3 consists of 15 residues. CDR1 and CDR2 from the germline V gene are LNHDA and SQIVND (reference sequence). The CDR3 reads CASGGLAGSQETQYF. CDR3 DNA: TGTGCCAGTGGGGGACTAGCGGGTTCCCAAGAGACCCAGTACTTC.

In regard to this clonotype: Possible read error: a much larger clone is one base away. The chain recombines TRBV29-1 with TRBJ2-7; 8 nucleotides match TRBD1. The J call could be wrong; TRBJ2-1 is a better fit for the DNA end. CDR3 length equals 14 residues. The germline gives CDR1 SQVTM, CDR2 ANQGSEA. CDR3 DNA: TGCAGCGTTGAAGACAGGGGGCGCGCCTACGAGCAGTTCTTC. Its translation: CSVEDRGRAYEQFF.

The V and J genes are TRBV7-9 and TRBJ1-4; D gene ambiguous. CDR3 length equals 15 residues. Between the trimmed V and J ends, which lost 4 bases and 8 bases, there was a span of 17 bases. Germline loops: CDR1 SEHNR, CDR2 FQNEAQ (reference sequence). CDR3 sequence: CASSSFRSEWEKLFF. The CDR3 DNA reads TGTGCCAGCAGCTCCTTTCGGAGCGAATGGGAAAAACTGTTTTTT.

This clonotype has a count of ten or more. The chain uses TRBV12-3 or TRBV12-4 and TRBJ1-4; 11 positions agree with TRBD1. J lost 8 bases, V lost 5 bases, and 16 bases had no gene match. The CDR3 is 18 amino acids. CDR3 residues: CASSLRGIRTGGQEKLFF. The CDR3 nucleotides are TGTGCCAGCAGTCTCCGGGGGATCCGGACAGGGGGCCAGGAAAAACTGTTTTTT.

In nucleotides, the CDR3 is TGTGCCAGCAGTGTTTCACGGGAACCTAATGAAAAACTGTTTTTT. This encodes CASSVSREPNEKLFF. V and J are TRBV2 and TRBJ1-4; D call uncertain. Germline CDR1 and CDR2: SNHLY and FYNNEI. Trimming pared 4 bases from V and 3 bases from J, leaving 12 bases between. The CDR3 has 15 residues.

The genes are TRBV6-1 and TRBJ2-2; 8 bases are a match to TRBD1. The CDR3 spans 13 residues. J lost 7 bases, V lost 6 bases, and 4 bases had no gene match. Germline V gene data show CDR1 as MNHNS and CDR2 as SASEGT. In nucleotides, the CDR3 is TGTGCCAGCAGACCACAGGGGGTCGGGGAGCTGTTTTTT. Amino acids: CASRPQGVGELFF.

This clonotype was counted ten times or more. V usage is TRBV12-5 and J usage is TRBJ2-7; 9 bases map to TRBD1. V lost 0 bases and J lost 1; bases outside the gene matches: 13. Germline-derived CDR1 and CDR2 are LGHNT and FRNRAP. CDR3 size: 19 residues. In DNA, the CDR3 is TGTGCTAGTGGTTTGGTACTAATAGGACAGGGGCGAAGTTCCTACGAGCAGTACTTC. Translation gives CASGLVLIGQGRSSYEQYF.

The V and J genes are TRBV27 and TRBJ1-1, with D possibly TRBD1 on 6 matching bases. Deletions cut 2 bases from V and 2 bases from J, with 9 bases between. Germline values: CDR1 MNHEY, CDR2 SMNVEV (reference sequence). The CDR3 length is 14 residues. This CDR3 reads CASSLATGNTEAFF. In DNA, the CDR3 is TGTGCCAGCAGTTTAGCGACAGGTAACACTGAAGCTTTCTTT.

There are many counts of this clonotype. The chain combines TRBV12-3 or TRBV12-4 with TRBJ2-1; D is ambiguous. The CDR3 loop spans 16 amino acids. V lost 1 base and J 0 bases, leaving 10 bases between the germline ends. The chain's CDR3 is CASSLGQASSYNEQFF. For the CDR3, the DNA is TGTGCCAGCAGTTTAGGTCAGGCTAGCTCCTACAATGAGCAGTTCTTC.

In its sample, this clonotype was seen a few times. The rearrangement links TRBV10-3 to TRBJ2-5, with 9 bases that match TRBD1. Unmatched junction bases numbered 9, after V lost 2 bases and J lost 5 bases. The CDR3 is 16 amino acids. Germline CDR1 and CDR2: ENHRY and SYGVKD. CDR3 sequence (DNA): TGTGCCATCAGTGAGGGGGACAGGGAGTTAGGCGAGACCCAGTACTTC. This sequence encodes CAISEGDRELGETQYF.

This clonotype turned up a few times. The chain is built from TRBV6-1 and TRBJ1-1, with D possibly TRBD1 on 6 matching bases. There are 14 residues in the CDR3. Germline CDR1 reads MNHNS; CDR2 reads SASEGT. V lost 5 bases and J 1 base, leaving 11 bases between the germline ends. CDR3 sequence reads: CASSSTDRNTEAFF. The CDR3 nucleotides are TGTGCCAGCAGTTCTACGGACAGGAACACTGAAGCTTTCTTT.

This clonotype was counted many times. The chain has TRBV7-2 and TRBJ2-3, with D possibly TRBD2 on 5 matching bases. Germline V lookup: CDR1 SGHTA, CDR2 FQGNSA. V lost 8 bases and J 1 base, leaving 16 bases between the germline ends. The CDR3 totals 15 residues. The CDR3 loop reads CASFSWAGGTDTQYF. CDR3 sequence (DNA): TGTGCCAGCTTCTCTTGGGCCGGGGGCACAGATACGCAGTATTTT. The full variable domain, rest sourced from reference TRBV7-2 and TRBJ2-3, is GAGVSQSPSNKVTEKGKDVELRCDPISGHTALYWYRQSLGQGLEFLIYFQGNSAPDKSGLPSDRFSAERTGGSVSTLTIQRTQQEDSAVYLCASFSWAGGTDTQYFGPGTRLTVL.

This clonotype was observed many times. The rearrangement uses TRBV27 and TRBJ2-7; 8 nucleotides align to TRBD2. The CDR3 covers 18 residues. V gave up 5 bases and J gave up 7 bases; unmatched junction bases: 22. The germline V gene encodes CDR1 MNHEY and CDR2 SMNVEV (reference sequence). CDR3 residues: CASSPHLLTGGPIEEQYF. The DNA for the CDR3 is TGTGCCAGCAGTCCCCACCTTCTGACGGGAGGGCCAATAGAGGAGCAGTACTTC.

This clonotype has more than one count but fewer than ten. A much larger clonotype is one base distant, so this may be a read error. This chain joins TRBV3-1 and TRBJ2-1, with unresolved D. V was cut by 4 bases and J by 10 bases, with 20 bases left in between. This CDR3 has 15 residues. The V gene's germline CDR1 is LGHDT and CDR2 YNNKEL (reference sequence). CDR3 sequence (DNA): TGTGCCAGCAGCCTCACTTTTGTGTCGGAATACGAGCAGTTCTTC. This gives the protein CASSLTFVSEYEQFF.

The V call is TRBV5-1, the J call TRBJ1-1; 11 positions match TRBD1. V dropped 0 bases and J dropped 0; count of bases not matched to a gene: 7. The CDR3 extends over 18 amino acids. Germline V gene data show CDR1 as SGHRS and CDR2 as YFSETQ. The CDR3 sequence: CASSLEGTGGRMNTEAFF. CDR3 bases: TGCGCCAGCAGCTTGGAAGGGACAGGGGGGAGAATGAACACTGAAGCTTTCTTT.

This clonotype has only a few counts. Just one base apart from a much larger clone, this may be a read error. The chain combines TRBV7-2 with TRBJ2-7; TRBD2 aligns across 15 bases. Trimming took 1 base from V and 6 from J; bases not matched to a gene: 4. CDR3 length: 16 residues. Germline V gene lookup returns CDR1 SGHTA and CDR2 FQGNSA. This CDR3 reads CASSLEGLAGGLEQYF. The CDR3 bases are TGTGCCAGCAGCTTAGAGGGACTAGCGGGAGGTCTCGAGCAGTACTTC.

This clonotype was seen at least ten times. This chain's CDR3 is CATSLGGTEAFF. DNA of the CDR3: TGTGCCACCAGCCTGGGTGGCACTGAAGCTTTCTTT. The chain employs TRBV24-1 and TRBJ1-1; D is ambiguous. V was pared by 7 bases and J by 4 bases, with 9 bases between. The CDR3 is made up of 12 amino acids. Looked up from germline, CDR1 is KGHDR and CDR2 is SFDVKD.